These 7 T cell receptor beta chains came from one sample sequenced in a study of long-term antiretroviral therapy in people with HIV. Samples were assayed with immunoSEQ v3.0 at survey level. TCRdb's table, derived via immunoSEQ multiplex PCR, lists solely in-frame clones and lacks some. The sample contains 27,000 or so clones, around 85% of which appear only once. This sample comprised unsorted PBMCs, obtained 1.2 years after starting antiretroviral therapy. The receptors were gathered from a man aged 45-65 years with HIV.

The genes are TRBV25-1 and TRBJ2-1; no reliable D call. With 6 bases removed from V and 5 bases from J, the gap between germline ends came to 11 bases. CDR3 size: 13 residues. CDR1 and CDR2 from the germline V gene are MGHDK and SYGVNS. The DNA for the CDR3 is TGTGCCAGCAGCCCCGACATAAACAATGAGCAGTTCTTC. It translates to CASSPDINNEQFF.

This chain links TRBV5-1 with TRBJ1-1; D is undetermined. The ends were cut back, 10 bases at V and 1 base at J, with 17 bases in the middle. The germline V gene encodes CDR1 SGHRS and CDR2 YFSETQ. CDR3 length equals 14 residues. The CDR3 nucleotides read TGCGCCTCAAGGACCGAGCGAGGGAACACTGAAGCTTTCTTT. Its translation is CASRTERGNTEAFF.

Only a few counts were recorded for this clone. This chain connects TRBV2 to TRBJ2-7, with D perhaps matching TRBD1 or TRBD2 (5 bases each). This CDR3 comprises 13 residues. The germline CDR1 and CDR2 sequences are SNHLY and FYNNEI. Trimming removed 5 bases at V and 4 bases at J, with 12 bases between. The CDR3 region is CASSTGRGYEQYF. For the CDR3, the DNA is TGTGCCAGCAGTACGGGGCGCGGGTACGAGCAGTACTTC.

The chain recombines TRBV5-4 with TRBJ1-1, with 8 bases matching TRBD1. Germline CDR1 and CDR2: SGHNT and YYREEE (reference sequence). The CDR3 loop spans 13 amino acids. The V segment lost 4 bases and the J segment 5 bases; nucleotides outside the gene matches: 4. CDR3 residues: CASSPQGVTEAFF. The CDR3 region has the DNA TGTGCCAGCAGCCCACAGGGGGTGACTGAAGCTTTCTTT.

The chain carries TRBV28 and TRBJ2-5; 7 bases align to TRBD1. The CDR3 consists of 15 residues. The V and J ends lost 9 bases and 4 bases, in that order; junction bases with no gene match: 14. From germline, CDR1 is MDHEN and CDR2 SYDVKM. As DNA, the CDR3 is TGTGCCAGTAGGGAACAGACAGGGTTAGGAGAGACCCAGTACTTC. Its protein product is CASREQTGLGETQYF.

V and J are TRBV28 and TRBJ2-6; D is unresolved. CDR1 is MDHEN, CDR2 SYDVKM, per germline. V was shortened by 4 bases and J by 4 bases, with 14 bases between the two germline ends. The CDR3 is 16 residues long. The CDR3 DNA reads TGTGCCAGCAGTTACTACCCCGAATCGGGGGCCAACGTCCTGACTTTC. Translated: CASSYYPESGANVLTF.

This clone occurred once. The rearrangement uses TRBV4-1 and TRBJ1-1; 9 nucleotides agree with TRBD1. Germline CDR1 MGHRA, CDR2 YSYEKL. CDR3 length: 14 amino acids. V lost 9 bases to trimming and J lost 7 bases; unmatched junction nucleotides: 12. This chain's CDR3 is CASSPGQGVNEAFF. CDR3 DNA sequence: TGCGCCAGTTCACCGGGACAGGGTGTCAATGAAGCTTTCTTT.